This T cell receptor beta chain was obtained from a study of T cells after yellow fever vaccination. One entry per CDR3 protein results from TCRdb running MiXCR on the 5' RACE reads. Of around 73,000 distinct CDR3 sequences detected, approximately 7.5% appear once; the ten largest clones hold 41%. This clonotype has only a few counts. Germline CDR1 is DFQATT and CDR2 is SNEGSKA (reference sequence). This CDR3 has 15 amino acids. V shed 5 bases and J shed 0 bases, with 17 bases lying between them. This TCR was recovered from a man aged 30 to 45 who received the YFV17D yellow fever vaccine. V usage is TRBV20-1 and J usage is TRBJ2-7; D is possibly TRBD1 (6 bases). The sample consisted of CD8+ T cells sorted from PBMCs, taken on the day of the yellow fever booster vaccination. The CDR3 is CSAVNRVFSSYEQYF. CDR3 DNA: TGCAGTGCTGTAAACAGGGTTTTTAGCTCCTACGAGCAGTACTTC.